This TCR beta chain was identified during a study of T cell repertoires in cytomegalovirus infection. Overall study results and limits: Frequencies of public TCR beta families were cumulated, and this identified carriers of CMV plus the relevant HLA. CMV-specific HLA-C-restricted TCR beta clonotypes dominated the ex vivo response.

A single record per CDR3 protein comes from TCRdb applying MiXCR to the reads. The sample has 680,000 or so distinct CDR3 sequences, 35% seen once; the top ten hold roughly 2.9%. From germline, CDR1 is SGHVS and CDR2 FNYEAQ. V was pared by 5 bases and J by 7 bases, with 4 bases of the junction left unmatched. The CDR3 spans 13 residues. There are a few counts of this clonotype. Its antigen remains unknown. This clonotype was obtained from a human donor in good health (CMV status not recorded). Some clones in this sample may be carry-over from other donors' samples. J is TRBJ1-5 and V is TRBV7-6; 8 nucleotides agree with TRBD1. Material for sequencing was PBMCs. The CDR3 protein is CASSRRQGQPQHF. The CDR3 bases are TGTGCCAGCAGCAGACGACAGGGGCAGCCCCAGCATTTT.